This T cell receptor (beta chain) originates from a study of blood T cell repertoires in COVID-19. Whole-study context: T cells, B-cell-depleted T cells, or PBMCs provided the cDNA or gDNA that served as material.

This CDR3 region has 14 residues. CDR1 is SGHRS and CDR2 is YFSETQ in the germline V gene. V dropped 4 bases and J dropped 0; count of bases not matched to a gene: 2. Per the original data handling: Nucleated cell number was recorded as an estimate derived from reference gene primer amplification. The assay was immunoSEQ multiplex PCR, and TCRdb's table has in-frame clones only and misses some. V and J calls and clone size are as listed in that table; D and trimming were resolved from the DNA. In the table there are roughly 200,000 clones, around four fifths of which are singletons. J is TRBJ2-3 and V is TRBV5-1; 7 bases align to TRBD2. The sequencing sample was made of peripheral blood. The sequence was obtained from a woman aged 80 or older with COVID-19, enrolled during active disease. The DNA of the CDR3 is TGCGCCAGCAGCGACGGGGGGAGCACAGATACGCAGTATTTT. Its translation is CASSDGGSTDTQYF.